The 5 T cell receptor beta chains listed next were all sequenced from one sample in a study of T-cell memory formation after mild COVID-19. One entry per CDR3 protein results from TCRdb running MiXCR on the 5' RACE reads. The data show under 300,000 distinct CDR3 sequences, with roughly 10% seen just once and 20% to 25% held by the top ten. Sequencing was performed on PBMCs or a T cell subset sorted from them (not recorded which). Receptors were obtained from a man aged 18 to 29 who had mild COVID-19 (a few samples of this study predate the infection). Cell type and time point are not known.

This clonotype was observed a few times. The chain employs TRBV5-6 and TRBJ1-2; tentatively, D is TRBD1 (5 bases). The length of the CDR3 is 15 residues. Germline V CDR1 and CDR2: SGHDT, YYEEEE. V was trimmed by 4 bases and J by 3 bases, leaving 16 bases between them. CDR3 nucleotides: TGTGCCAGCAGCCTATCGGGGCGCGGGGACTATGGCTACACCTTC. This translates into CASSLSGRGDYGYTF.

V usage is TRBV6-2 or TRBV6-3 and J usage is TRBJ1-1; D unresolved. This CDR3 has 15 residues. Per the germline V gene, CDR1 is MNHEY and CDR2 is SVGEGT. V lost 2 bases to trimming and J lost 0 bases, with 10 bases between them. CDR3 sequence reads: CASSYDEGVNTEAFF. The CDR3 bases are TGTGCCAGCAGTTACGACGAGGGAGTGAACACTGAAGCTTTCTTT.

The chain combines TRBV5-1 with TRBJ2-7, with unresolved D. Germline V lookup: CDR1 SGHRS, CDR2 YFSETQ. The V end was cut by 2 bases, the J end by 4 bases, with 10 bases between. This CDR3 comprises 13 residues. The CDR3 nucleotides read TGCGCCAGCAGCTTCGGCACTGTATACGAGCAGTACTTC. Translating it yields CASSFGTVYEQYF.

The rearrangement joins TRBV3-1 to TRBJ1-2; D ambiguous. V lost 0 bases to trimming and J lost 3 bases, with 8 bases between them. CDR1 LGHDT and CDR2 YNNKEL come from the germline V gene (reference sequence). This CDR3 is 14 amino acids long. The CDR3 coding sequence is TGTGCCAGCAGCCAAGAAGACAAGGACTATGGCTACACCTTC. It translates to CASSQEDKDYGYTF.

This clonotype was observed at least ten times. The gene calls are TRBV24-1 and TRBJ2-3; 7 bases match TRBD1. From germline, CDR1 is KGHDR and CDR2 SFDVKD. The CDR3 is 15 amino acids. V gave up 1 base and J gave up 1 base; unmatched junction bases: 1. This CDR3 is CATSDFGQGTDTQYF. Written as DNA, the CDR3 is TGTGCCACCAGTGATTTTGGACAGGGCACAGATACGCAGTATTTT.